The 8 T cell receptor beta chains reported below all come from one sample, sequenced in a study of regulatory T cells in long-lasting Graves disease. Arm-PCR of CDR3 regions and iRepertoire HTBI primers were the basis on which TCR beta libraries were built. Using its own MiXCR run on the multiplex PCR reads, TCRdb lists one record per CDR3 protein. This sample has 600,000 to 800,000 distinct CDR3 sequences, with 25% to 35% found just once. The time point here: persistent/refractory GD, antithyroid drugs over 5 years with positive TRAb. PBMC-extracted RNA yielded the TCR library. The starting material was peripheral blood mononuclear cells (PBMCs), obtained when the disease was refractory, from a patient treated with antithyroid drugs. These receptors were collected from a female donor with Graves disease.

This clonotype has only a few counts. This sequence joins TRBV12-3 or TRBV12-4 and TRBJ1-1, with D perhaps TRBD1 (6 bases). The V end was cut by 8 bases, the J end by 11 bases, with 21 bases between. The CDR3 covers 13 residues. The DNA for the CDR3 is TGTGCCAGCGCTTGGGGTCGGGGAGGGGGGGCTTTCTTT. This gives the protein CASAWGRGGGAFF.

The gene calls are TRBV24-1 and TRBJ2-2; maybe TRBD1 (5 bases). The CDR3 has 17 residues. Germline CDR1 KGHDR, CDR2 SFDVKD. Trimming cost V 0 bases and J 1 base, with 11 bases left between them. The CDR3, as DNA: TGTGCCACCAGTGATTTGCCACACCAGGGGAACACCGGGGAGCTGTTTTTT. The encoded protein is CATSDLPHQGNTGELFF.

The genes are TRBV12-3 or TRBV12-4 and TRBJ1-1; no reliable D call. CDR3 length: 15 amino acids. V lost 3 bases to trimming and J lost 1 base, with 12 bases between them. The CDR3 DNA reads as TGTGCCAGCAGTTTTGGCCCTGGCGGGAACACTGAAGCTTTCTTT. Protein: CASSFGPGGNTEAFF.

The chain has TRBV7-3 and TRBJ1-2; D is perhaps TRBD1 (6 bases). This CDR3 is built from 14 residues. The V and J ends lost 5 bases and 7 bases respectively, with 17 bases between them. Germline-derived CDR1 and CDR2 are SGHTA and FQGTGA. The CDR3 reads CASSVTGSAAGYTF. CDR3 DNA: TGTGCCAGCAGCGTGACAGGATCCGCCGCTGGCTACACCTTC.

This chain connects TRBV12-3 or TRBV12-4 to TRBJ2-5; 11 bases are a match to TRBD1. The CDR3 is 17 residues long. Losses at the gene ends were 2 bases for V and 0 bases for J; bases not matched to a gene: 5. The chain's CDR3 is CASSLPWDRGDQETQYF. DNA for the CDR3: TGTGCCAGCAGTTTACCTTGGGACAGGGGGGACCAAGAGACCCAGTACTTC.

V and J are TRBV30 and TRBJ1-2; tentatively, D is TRBD1 (5 bases). The CDR3 length is 11 residues. V lost 3 bases and J lost 12, with 14 bases in between. Germline V gene sequence: CDR1 GTSNPN, CDR2 SVGIG (reference sequence). The CDR3 nucleotides read TGTGCCTGGAGCGGGGACCGTACAAACACCTTC. The encoded protein is CAWSGDRTNTF.

This clonotype was detected only a few times. The chain joins TRBV6-1 to TRBJ1-5; 7 positions match TRBD1. The CDR3 runs 14 residues. The trim removed 8 bases at V and 3 bases at J, leaving 7 bases unmatched. In germline, CDR1 is MNHNS, CDR2 SASEGT. In nucleotides, the CDR3 is TGTGCCAGCCAACGGGACAGAGTCAATCAGCCCCAGCATTTT. Its translation is CASQRDRVNQPQHF.

Remarks on this clonotype: Given a much more abundant clone one base away, this may be a read error. The gene calls are TRBV29-1 and TRBJ1-1; D is undetermined. Trimming left V 7 bases short and J 4 bases short, with 16 bases between. Germline CDR1 and CDR2: SQVTM and ANQGSEA. There are 13 residues in the CDR3. CDR3 sequence reads: CSALFRVGTEAFF. CDR3 bases: TGCAGCGCCTTGTTCCGGGTCGGCACTGAAGCTTTCTTT.